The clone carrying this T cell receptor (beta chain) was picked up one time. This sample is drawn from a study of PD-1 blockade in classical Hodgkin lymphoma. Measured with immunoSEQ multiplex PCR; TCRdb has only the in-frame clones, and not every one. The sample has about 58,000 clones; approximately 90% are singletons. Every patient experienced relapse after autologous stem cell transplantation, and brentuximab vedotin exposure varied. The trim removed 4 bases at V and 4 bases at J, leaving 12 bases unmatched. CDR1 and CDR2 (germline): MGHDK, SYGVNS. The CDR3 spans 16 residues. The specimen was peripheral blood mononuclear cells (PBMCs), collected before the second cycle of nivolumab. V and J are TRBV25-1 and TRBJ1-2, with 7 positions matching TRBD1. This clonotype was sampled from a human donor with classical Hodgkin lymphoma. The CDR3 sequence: CASSGPTGRHGYGYTF. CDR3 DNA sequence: TGTGCCAGCAGTGGCCCGACAGGGAGGCATGGCTATGGCTACACCTTC.